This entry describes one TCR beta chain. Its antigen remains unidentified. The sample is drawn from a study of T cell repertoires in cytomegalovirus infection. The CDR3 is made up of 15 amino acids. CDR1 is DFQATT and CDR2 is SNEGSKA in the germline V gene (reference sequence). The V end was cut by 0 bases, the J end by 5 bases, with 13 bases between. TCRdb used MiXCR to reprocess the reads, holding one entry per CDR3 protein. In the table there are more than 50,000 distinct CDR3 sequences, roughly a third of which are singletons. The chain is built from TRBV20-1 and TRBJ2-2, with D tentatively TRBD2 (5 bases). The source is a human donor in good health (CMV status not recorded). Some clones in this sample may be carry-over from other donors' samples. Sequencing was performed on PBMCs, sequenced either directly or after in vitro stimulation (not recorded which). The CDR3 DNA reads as TGCAGTGCTAGAGAGGTCGGAGGCGGAACCGGGGAGCTGTTTTTT. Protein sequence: CSAREVGGGTGELFF.